These T cell receptor beta chains were read from a single sample in a study of long-term antiretroviral therapy in people with HIV. TCRdb's copy holds only in-frame clones and misses some; the assay was immunoSEQ multiplex PCR. The repertoire holds 15,000 to 20,000 clones, with around 81% as singletons. This sample comprised unsorted PBMCs, obtained 0.3 years before starting antiretroviral therapy. The receptors derive from a middle-aged man with HIV. Both conserved end residues are part of each CDR3. Fields, in order: D gene, J gene, clone size, V gene, CDR3 protein, CDR3 DNA. D genes are given only for firm matches. The listing skips clone size in some rows; elsewhere it reads once, few, many or a size class.

>NA|TRBJ1-1|NA|TRBV9
CASSVDGPEAFF
TGTGCCAGCAGCGTAGATGGTCCAGAAGCTTTCTTT
>NA|TRBJ2-1|NA|TRBV4-3
CASSQGETNEQFF
TGCGCCAGCAGCCAAGGTGAAACCAATGAGCAGTTCTTC
>NA|TRBJ2-7|NA|TRBV6-5
CASNNWGGPSYEQYF
TGTGCCAGCAATAACTGGGGGGGGCCGTCCTACGAGCAGTACTTC
>TRBD1|TRBJ2-3|NA|TRBV5-1
CASSFLAGGTDTQYF
TGCGCCAGCAGCTTTCTAGCAGGGGGTACAGATACGCAGTATTTT
>NA|TRBJ1-2|NA|TRBV2
CASSLDSLGYTF
TGTGCCAGCAGTTTGGACAGCCTTGGCTACACCTTC
>NA|TRBJ2-3|NA|TRBV29-1
CSVDWNTDTQYF
TGCAGCGTTGACTGGAACACAGATACGCAGTATTTT
>TRBD1|TRBJ2-2|few|TRBV9
CASIIIYRGQGAGELFF
TGTGCCAGCATCATAATCTACAGGGGACAGGGGGCCGGGGAGCTGTTTTTT
>TRBD1|TRBJ2-1|NA|TRBV5-1
CASSGTGAPYNEQFF
TGCGCCAGCAGCGGGACAGGGGCCCCCTACAATGAGCAGTTCTTC
>TRBD2|TRBJ2-5|NA|TRBV7-2
CASSTLTLAGDETQYF
TGTGCCAGCAGCACCCTTACTCTAGCGGGAGATGAGACCCAGTACTTC
>NA|TRBJ1-1|NA|TRBV11-1
CASSQQDANTEAFF
TGTGCCAGCAGCCAACAGGATGCGAACACTGAAGCTTTCTTT
>NA|TRBJ2-1|NA|TRBV30
CAWSEGGIVSDEQFF
TGTGCCTGGAGTGAAGGGGGGATAGTATCCGATGAGCAGTTCTTC
>TRBD1|TRBJ2-1|NA|TRBV2
CASSDLGQGSLEQFF
TGTGCCAGCAGTGACTTGGGACAGGGTTCCCTTGAGCAGTTCTTC
>TRBD2|TRBJ2-3|NA|TRBV2
CASIPEYGGAGTQYF
TGTGCCAGCATTCCAGAGTACGGGGGGGCCGGTACGCAGTATTTT
>NA|TRBJ1-2|NA|TRBV21-1
CASSNSAPGRDGYTF
TGTGCCAGCAGCAATTCGGCCCCAGGGAGGGATGGCTACACCTTC
>TRBD2|TRBJ2-1|NA|TRBV10-3
CAISVGLASYNEQFF
TGTGCCATCAGTGTTGGACTAGCTTCCTACAATGAGCAGTTCTTC
>NA|TRBJ1-2|NA|TRBV18
CASSPGGANYGYTF
TGTGCCAGCTCACCAGGCGGGGCTAACTATGGCTACACCTTC
>NA|TRBJ1-4|NA|TRBV11-3
CASSLRDPNEKLFF
TGTGCCAGCAGCTTAAGGGATCCTAATGAAAAACTGTTTTTT
>NA|TRBJ1-5|NA|TRBV15
CATSRDLEKSQPQHF
TGTGCCACCAGCAGAGATCTCGAGAAAAGTCAGCCCCAGCATTTT
>NA|TRBJ2-5|NA|TRBV7-2
CASSLDRVGQTQYF
TGTGCCAGCAGCTTAGATAGGGTCGGGCAGACCCAGTACTTC
>NA|TRBJ2-3|NA|TRBV5-1
CASSLDAGPADTQYF
TGCGCCAGCAGCTTGGATGCGGGCCCCGCAGATACGCAGTATTTT
>TRBD1|TRBJ1-5|NA|TRBV7-2
CASSPSRDRNMPQHF
TGTGCCAGCAGCCCCTCCCGGGACAGGAATATGCCCCAGCATTTT
>NA|TRBJ2-3|once|TRBV5-1
CASSLEGTDTQYF
TGCGCCAGCAGCTTGGAAGGGACAGATACGCAGTATTTT
>NA|TRBJ1-1|few|TRBV6-1
CASSEAENTEAFF
TGTGCCAGCAGTGAAGCAGAGAACACTGAAGCTTTCTTT
>TRBD2|TRBJ2-5|NA|TRBV28
CASSFLRTRRETQYF
TGTGCCAGCAGTTTCTTGCGGACTAGACGGGAGACCCAGTACTTC
>NA|TRBJ2-7|NA|TRBV18
CASSLPTGEQYF
TGTGCCAGCTCACTCCCGACTGGCGAGCAGTACTTC
>NA|TRBJ2-4|NA|TRBV7-2
CASSLVTGQGNIQYF
TGTGCCAGCAGCTTAGTGACGGGTCAAGGGAACATTCAGTACTTC
>TRBD1|TRBJ2-5|NA|TRBV6-1
CASSARDRQETQYF
TGTGCCAGCAGTGCCCGGGACAGACAAGAGACCCAGTACTTC
>TRBD2|TRBJ2-1|NA|TRBV10-1
CASSQLAGFDNEQFF
TGCGCCAGCAGTCAGCTAGCGGGATTCGACAATGAGCAGTTCTTC
>TRBD1|TRBJ2-7|NA|TRBV5-5
CASSWGQGGYEQYF
TGTGCCAGCAGCTGGGGACAGGGGGGCTACGAGCAGTACTTC
>TRBD1|TRBJ2-7|NA|TRBV11-3
CASSLEMAGGRSSYEQYF
TGTGCCAGCAGCTTAGAAATGGCAGGGGGCCGTAGCTCCTACGAGCAGTACTTC
>NA|TRBJ1-2|NA|TRBV19
CASSIGRTEYGYTF
TGTGCCAGTAGTATAGGGAGGACAGAATATGGCTACACCTTC
>TRBD1|TRBJ1-2|NA|TRBV14
CASSQPGQGRGYTF
TGTGCCAGCAGCCAACCGGGACAGGGTAGGGGCTACACCTTC
>NA|TRBJ1-1|NA|TRBV11-2
CASSFRIMGWEAEAFF
TGTGCCAGCAGCTTCCGAATTATGGGGTGGGAGGCTGAAGCTTTCTTT